These 8 T cell receptor beta chains share one sample of origin, sequenced in a study of blood T cells in healthy people across ages. A sample-barcoded 5' primer and a J-beta primer mix were used in a second PCR of roughly 6 to 11 cycles. Via MiXCR, TCRdb re-called the 5' RACE reads, giving one row per CDR3 protein. The sample holds 1.5 million to 2 million distinct CDR3 sequences, about 39% seen once. The source material was blood. The receptors stem from a human donor in good health.

This chain links TRBV29-1 with TRBJ2-5; tentatively, D is TRBD2 (5 bases). The germline V and J ends were trimmed by 1 base and 7 bases, with 16 bases remaining between them. Looked up from germline, CDR1 is SQVTM and CDR2 is ANQGSEA. The CDR3 contains 14 residues. The CDR3 reads CSVEVIGSGRTQYF. The CDR3 region has the DNA TGCAGCGTTGAAGTAATTGGGAGTGGTAGGACCCAGTACTTC.

The V gene is TRBV4-1, the J gene TRBJ1-1; a possible D gene is TRBD1 (5 bases). The V end lost 3 bases, the J end lost 1 base, and 15 bases lay between the germline ends. Germline CDR1 reads MGHRA; CDR2 reads YSYEKL. This CDR3 is 16 amino acids long. CDR3 coding DNA: TGCGCCAGCAGCCAGGTATACCGGGGCCAGAACACTGAAGCTTTCTTT. This encodes CASSQVYRGQNTEAFF.

The CDR3 sequence: CASSSRTGGIPYGYTF. DNA of the CDR3: TGTGCCAGCAGTTCACGGACAGGGGGAATCCCCTATGGCTACACCTTC. The rearrangement links TRBV25-1 to TRBJ1-2, with 10 bases matching TRBD1. Germline trimming cut 5 bases from V and 4 bases from J; bases unmatched to any gene: 10. The CDR3 loop spans 16 amino acids. CDR1 and CDR2 from the germline V gene are MGHDK and SYGVNS.

The CDR3 loop reads CASSEAGSGGSYSNQPQHF. The CDR3 nucleotides read TGTGCCAGCAGTGAAGCTGGCAGCGGAGGGTCCTATAGCAATCAGCCCCAGCATTTT. The chain is built from TRBV2 and TRBJ1-5; no definite D call. Germline-derived CDR1 and CDR2 are SNHLY and FYNNEI. This CDR3 region has 19 residues. V was trimmed by 0 bases and J by 0 bases, leaving 18 bases between them.

About this clonotype: Just one base apart from a much larger clone, this may be a read error. V and J are TRBV29-1 and TRBJ2-5, with D possibly matching TRBD1 (6 bases). CDR1 and CDR2 (germline): SQVTM, ANQGSEA. This CDR3 has 14 amino acids. CDR3 DNA: TGCAGCGGATGGGACACCTTAATGGGAGAGGCCCAGTACTTC. It specifies CSGWDTLMGEAQYF. Using reference TRBV29-1 and TRBJ2-5 for the parts outside the CDR3, the full variable domain is SAVISQKPSRDICQRGTSLTIQCQVDSQVTMMFWYRQQPGQSLTLIATANQGSEATYESGFVIDKFPISRPNLTFSTLTVSNMSPEDSSIYLCSGWDTLMGEAQYFGPGTRLLVL.

The chain is built from TRBV7-9 and TRBJ2-1; TRBD2 aligns across 9 bases. The CDR3 sequence is 17 residues long. Germline CDR1 SEHNR, CDR2 FQNEAQ (reference sequence). The junction had 13 bases not matched to a gene; V was cut back by 5 bases and J by 5 bases. CDR3 amino acids: CASSPVGAGGRDNEQFF. The CDR3 coding sequence is TGTGCCAGCAGCCCCGTGGGGGCGGGGGGGCGCGACAATGAGCAGTTCTTC.

A note on this clonotype: Germline and junction disagree at one end, which may indicate a read error. The chain links TRBV20-1 to TRBJ2-4, with D possibly matching TRBD2 (6 bases). The CDR3 totals 15 residues. Germline V gene sequence: CDR1 DFQATT, CDR2 SNEGSKA (reference sequence). CDR3 nucleotide sequence: TGCAGTGCTCGAGACCGGGGGTTGGGGGTGGGTGAGCAGTACTTC. Amino acid sequence: CSARDRGLGVGEQYF.

The chain employs TRBV28 and TRBJ1-2, with D possibly being TRBD1 (5 bases). Germline CDR1 reads MDHEN; CDR2 reads SYDVKM. Trimming stripped 6 bases from V and 3 bases from J, with 11 bases between. CDR3 length equals 13 residues. CDR3 DNA sequence: TGTGCCAGCAGAGAAGGGACGGACTATGGCTACACCTTC. This sequence encodes CASREGTDYGYTF.